Shown below are 17 T cell receptor beta chains from a single sample sequenced in a study of T cells in Graves' hyperthyroidism and ophthalmopathy. RNA transcripts yielded amplified TCR beta CDR3 regions. In the first-round RT-PCR of the TCR CDR3, the HTBI primer set was used. TCRdb independently ran MiXCR on the multiplex PCR reads; one entry per CDR3 protein. The table lists 400,000 to 600,000 distinct CDR3 sequences, 15% to 20% of them singletons. Sequencing used blood. The receptor source for this set is a woman in her 30s with Graves' ophthalmopathy.

This clonotype was seen many times. The V and J genes are TRBV7-8 and TRBJ1-5; 8 nucleotides agree with TRBD1. The CDR3 runs to 16 residues. V trimming: 1 base; J trimming: 3 bases; junction bases outside the gene matches: 5. Per the germline V gene, CDR1 is SGHVS and CDR2 is FQNEAQ. CDR3 sequence: CASSLGGQVINQPQHF. CDR3 nucleotide sequence: TGTGCCAGCAGCTTAGGGGGACAGGTTATCAATCAGCCCCAGCATTTT.

This clonotype was observed many times. V gene TRBV3-1 combines with J gene TRBJ2-2; TRBD1 is a possible D gene (5 bases). This CDR3 is 13 amino acids long. Trimming shortened V by 8 bases and J by 7 bases, and 14 bases separated the two germline ends. Germline assignment: CDR1 LGHDT and CDR2 YNNKEL (reference sequence). The CDR3: CASSRQGGGELFF. The CDR3 DNA reads as TGTGCCAGCTCGCGTCAGGGTGGCGGGGAGCTGTTTTTT.

CDR3: CASSIGQGAGYTF. For the CDR3, the DNA is TGTGCCAGCAGCATAGGACAGGGTGCTGGCTACACCTTC. This chain uses TRBV6-2 or TRBV6-3 with TRBJ1-2; TRBD1 matches 8 bases. J lost 7 bases, V lost 6 bases, and 7 bases had no gene match. Germline V CDR1 and CDR2: MNHEY, SVGEGT. The CDR3 is made up of 13 amino acids.

V usage is TRBV25-1 and J usage is TRBJ2-3; D not certain. Germline lookup yields CDR1 MGHDK and CDR2 SYGVNS. V was cut by 6 bases and J by 3 bases, with 4 bases left in between. The CDR3 totals 11 residues. The CDR3 is CASRPTDTQYF. In nucleotides, the CDR3 is TGTGCCAGCAGACCGACAGATACGCAGTATTTT.

This clonotype was seen repeatedly, ten times or more. The chain is built from TRBV11-2 and TRBJ2-1; 7 nucleotides match TRBD2. This CDR3 comprises 16 residues. From germline, CDR1 is SGHAT and CDR2 FQNNGV. The V gene end was trimmed by 4 bases and the J gene end by 6 bases; junction bases not matched to a gene: 12. The CDR3 loop is CASSWGSSGFANEQFF. The DNA for the CDR3 is TGTGCCAGCAGCTGGGGGTCTAGCGGTTTTGCCAATGAGCAGTTCTTC.

This clonotype was picked up many times. The V gene is TRBV7-2, the J gene TRBJ2-1; TRBD2 matches at 12 bases. CDR1 and CDR2 from the germline V gene are SGHTA and FQGNSA. The CDR3 runs 17 residues. J lost 4 bases, V lost 0 bases, and 4 bases had no gene match. Here the CDR3 DNA reads TGTGCCAGCAGCTTAGCTCATACTAGCGGGAGGTACAATGAGCAGTTCTTC. Its protein product is CASSLAHTSGRYNEQFF.

This clonotype was counted at least ten times. This chain connects TRBV11-3 to TRBJ2-1; D possibly corresponds to TRBD2 (6 bases). V dropped 5 bases and J dropped 4 bases, with 12 bases sitting between them. The CDR3 runs 14 residues. The V gene's germline CDR1 is SGHNT and CDR2 YENEEA. CDR3 protein: CASSPNAGYNEQFF. The CDR3, as DNA: TGTGCCAGCAGCCCCAATGCGGGGTACAATGAGCAGTTCTTC.

This clonotype was counted only a few times. The chain couples TRBV4-3 to TRBJ2-1; 11 positions agree with TRBD2. Germline assignment: CDR1 LGHNA and CDR2 YSLEER. The CDR3 extends over 17 amino acids. Losses at the gene ends were 0 bases for V and 4 bases for J; bases not matched to a gene: 5. The CDR3 is CASSQDLSSGRYNEQFF. The CDR3 coding sequence is TGCGCCAGCAGCCAAGATCTTTCTAGCGGGAGGTACAATGAGCAGTTCTTC.

This chain links TRBV13 with TRBJ1-1; weak D call: TRBD1 (5 bases). The CDR3 covers 14 residues. Germline V CDR1 and CDR2: PRHDT, FYEKMQ (reference sequence). V was shortened by 0 bases and J by 4 bases, with 9 bases between the two germline ends. The CDR3 loop is CASSLGGGVTEAFF. The CDR3 DNA follows: TGTGCCAGCAGCTTAGGGGGGGGGGTCACTGAAGCTTTCTTT.

Many counts were recorded for this clonotype. The chain employs TRBV10-3 and TRBJ1-3; 8 nucleotides match TRBD1. Per germline, CDR1 ENHRY and CDR2 SYGVKD. The trim removed 5 bases at V and 3 bases at J, leaving 9 bases unmatched. This CDR3 has 16 residues. CDR3 coding DNA: TGTGCCATCAGTCCCTCGACAGGGGTGGATGGAAACACCATATATTTT. Translating it yields CAISPSTGVDGNTIYF.

This clonotype has a handful of counts. The J gene is TRBJ2-1, the V gene TRBV7-3, with TRBD2 matching over 10 bases. Trimming at V came to 2 bases and at J to 5 bases, leaving 6 bases not matched to a gene. Germline V gene data show CDR1 as SGHTA and CDR2 as FQGTGA. The CDR3 length is 16 residues. The CDR3 sequence: CASSLLAGVYHNEQFF. CDR3 sequence (DNA): TGTGCCAGCAGCTTACTAGCGGGAGTGTACCACAATGAGCAGTTCTTC.

This clonotype was seen only a few times. In nucleotides, the CDR3 is TGCGCCAGCAGCTTCCGGGGTCCCTTAACCAAATATAACAATGAGCAGTTCTTC. Its protein is CASSFRGPLTKYNNEQFF. This chain joins TRBV5-1 and TRBJ2-1, with a tentative D call TRBD2 (5 bases). The germline CDR1 and CDR2 sequences are SGHRS and YFSETQ. V dropped 2 bases and J dropped 5 bases, with 23 bases sitting between them. The CDR3 sequence is 18 residues long.

This clonotype has ten or more counts. This chain connects TRBV7-3 to TRBJ2-3; possibly TRBD2 for D (6 bases). V gave up 1 base and J gave up 1 base, with 15 bases separating them. The length of the CDR3 is 17 residues. Germline lookup yields CDR1 SGHTA and CDR2 FQGTGA. The CDR3 DNA sequence: TGTGCCAGCAGCTTAATGGGTAGCGGAGGGGGCACAGATACGCAGTATTTT. Translating it yields CASSLMGSGGGTDTQYF.

The chain recombines TRBV5-4 with TRBJ2-7; 10 bases match TRBD1. The CDR3 is made up of 15 amino acids. In germline, CDR1 is SGHNT, CDR2 YYREEE (reference sequence). V dropped 1 base and J dropped 2; count of bases not matched to a gene: 3. DNA of the CDR3: TGTGCCAGCAGCTTGCTGGGACAGGGGCCCTACGAGCAGTACTTC. Translation: CASSLLGQGPYEQYF.

This clonotype has just a few counts. The chain recombines TRBV30 with TRBJ2-7, with D unclear. This CDR3 is built from 13 residues. Per germline, CDR1 GTSNPN and CDR2 SVGIG (reference sequence). Trimming took off 2 bases at V and 7 bases at J, with 15 bases between the two ends. The CDR3 sequence: CAWSRSLVDEQYF. The CDR3 DNA reads TGTGCCTGGAGTCGGAGTCTAGTCGATGAGCAGTACTTC.

This clonotype was found many times. The V call is TRBV7-2, the J call TRBJ2-1, with 12 nucleotides matching TRBD2. Germline V gives CDR1 SGHTA, CDR2 FQGNSA. The CDR3 sequence is 16 residues long. Trimming took 5 bases from V and 4 from J; bases not matched to a gene: 6. The CDR3 DNA reads as TGTGCCAGCAGCCCTCGGACTAGCGGGGCATACAATGAGCAGTTCTTC. Amino acids: CASSPRTSGAYNEQFF.

This clonotype was seen ten or more times. V gene TRBV20-1 combines with J gene TRBJ1-3, with D possibly matching TRBD1 (6 bases). V was cut by 3 bases and J by 1 base, with 10 bases left in between. From germline, CDR1 is DFQATT and CDR2 SNEGSKA (reference sequence). This CDR3 comprises 14 residues. As DNA, the CDR3 is TGCAGTGCTAGCGGGACACTATCTGGAAACACCATATATTTT. Its protein product is CSASGTLSGNTIYF.